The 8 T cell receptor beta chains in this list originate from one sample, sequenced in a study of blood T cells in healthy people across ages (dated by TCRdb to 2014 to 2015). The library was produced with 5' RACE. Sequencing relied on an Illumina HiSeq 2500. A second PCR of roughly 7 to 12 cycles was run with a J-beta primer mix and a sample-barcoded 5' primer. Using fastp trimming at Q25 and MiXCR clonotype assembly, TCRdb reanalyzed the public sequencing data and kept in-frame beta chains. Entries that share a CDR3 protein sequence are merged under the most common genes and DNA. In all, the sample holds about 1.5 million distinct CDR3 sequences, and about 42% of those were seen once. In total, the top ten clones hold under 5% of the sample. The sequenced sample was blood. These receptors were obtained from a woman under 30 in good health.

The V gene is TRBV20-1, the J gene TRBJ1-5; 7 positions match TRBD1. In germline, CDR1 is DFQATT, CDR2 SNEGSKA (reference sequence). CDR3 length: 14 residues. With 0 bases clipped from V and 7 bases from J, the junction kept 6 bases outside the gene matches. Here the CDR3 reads CSARDRGWWQPQHF. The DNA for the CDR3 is TGCAGTGCTAGAGACAGGGGGTGGTGGCAGCCCCAGCATTTT.

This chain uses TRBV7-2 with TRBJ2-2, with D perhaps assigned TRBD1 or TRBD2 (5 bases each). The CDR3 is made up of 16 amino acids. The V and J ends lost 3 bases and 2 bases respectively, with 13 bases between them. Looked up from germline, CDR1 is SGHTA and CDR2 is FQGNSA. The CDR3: CASSLVGDPNTGELFF. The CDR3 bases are TGTGCCAGCAGCTTGGTTGGGGACCCAAACACCGGGGAGCTGTTTTTT.

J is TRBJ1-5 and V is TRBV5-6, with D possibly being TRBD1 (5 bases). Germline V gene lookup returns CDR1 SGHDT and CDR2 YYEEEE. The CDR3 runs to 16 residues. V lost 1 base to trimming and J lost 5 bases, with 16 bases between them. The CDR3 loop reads CASSLWGEVIDQPQHF. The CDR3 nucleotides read TGTGCCAGCAGCTTGTGGGGGGAGGTAATCGATCAGCCCCAGCATTTT.

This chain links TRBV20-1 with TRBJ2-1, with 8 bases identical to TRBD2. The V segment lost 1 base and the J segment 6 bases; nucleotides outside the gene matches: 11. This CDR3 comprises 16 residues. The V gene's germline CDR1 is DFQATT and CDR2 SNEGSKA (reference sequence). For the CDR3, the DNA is TGCAGTGCTAGAGCCGCGGGGGTAGCGGGACTCAATGAGCAGTTCTTC. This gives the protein CSARAAGVAGLNEQFF.

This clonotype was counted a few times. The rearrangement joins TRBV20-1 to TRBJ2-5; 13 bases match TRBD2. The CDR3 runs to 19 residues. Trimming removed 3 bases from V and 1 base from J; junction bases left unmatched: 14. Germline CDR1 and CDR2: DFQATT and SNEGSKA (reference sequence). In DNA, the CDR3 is TGCAGTGCTAGGGCCAGACTAGCGGGAGGACTTCTTGGCCAAGAGACCCAGTACTTC. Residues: CSARARLAGGLLGQETQYF.

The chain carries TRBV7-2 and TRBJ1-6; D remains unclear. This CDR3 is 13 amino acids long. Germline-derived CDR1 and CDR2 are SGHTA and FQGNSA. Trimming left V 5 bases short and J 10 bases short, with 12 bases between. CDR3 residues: CASSLFGSSPLHF. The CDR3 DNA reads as TGTGCCAGCAGCCTTTTCGGGTCATCACCCCTCCACTTT.

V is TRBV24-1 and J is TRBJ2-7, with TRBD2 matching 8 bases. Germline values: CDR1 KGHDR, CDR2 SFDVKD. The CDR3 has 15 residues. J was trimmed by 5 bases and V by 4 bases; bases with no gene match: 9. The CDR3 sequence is CATSEREREWNEQYF. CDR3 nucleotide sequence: TGTGCCACCAGTGAAAGGGAGCGGGAGTGGAACGAGCAGTACTTC.

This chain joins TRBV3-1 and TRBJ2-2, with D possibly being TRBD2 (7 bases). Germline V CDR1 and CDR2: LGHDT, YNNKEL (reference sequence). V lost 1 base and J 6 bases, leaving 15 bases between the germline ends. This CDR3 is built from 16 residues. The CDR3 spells CASSQGWGGLAGELFF. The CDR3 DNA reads TGTGCCAGCAGCCAAGGGTGGGGGGGCCTCGCCGGGGAGCTGTTTTTT.